One sample yielded the 27 T cell receptor beta chains listed below, sequenced in a study of T cells in women clearing cervical HPV infection. The assay was immunoSEQ multiplex PCR, and TCRdb's table has in-frame clones only and misses some. Its listing shows roughly 45,000 clones. Sequenced sample: blood buffy coat. Receptor source: a woman aged 18 to 75 with a cervical HPV16 infection that either progressed to CIN3+ or cleared (not recorded which).

About this clone itself: The read falls 3 residues short of the CDR3 end, and the missing part is taken from the germline J gene. The gene calls are TRBV5-4 and TRBJ1-4, with no clear D. The CDR3 has 14 amino acids. V was shortened by 1 base and J by 8 bases, with 12 bases between the two germline ends. The germline V gene has CDR1 SGHNT and CDR2 YYREEE (reference sequence). The CDR3 is CASSLWQRREKLFF. The CDR3 bases that were read are TGTGCCAGCAGCTTGTGGCAGAGAAGAGAAAAA.

As to this clone: Coverage ceases 3 residues before the CDR3 finishes, and the germline J gene fills in the end. The J gene is TRBJ2-2, the V gene TRBV19; tentatively, D is TRBD1 (7 bases). Per germline, CDR1 LNHDA and CDR2 SQIVND (reference sequence). The CDR3 totals 17 residues. The CDR3 region is CASSSRDRTWGANVLFF. The sequenced CDR3 bases are TGTGCCAGTAGTTCGAGGGACAGAACCTGGGGGGCCAACGTG. Full variable domain (missing parts from reference TRBV19 and TRBJ2-2): DGGITQSPKYLFRKEGQNVTLSCEQNLNHDAMYWYRQDPGQGLRLIYYSQIVNDFQKGDIAEGYSVSREKKESFPLTVTSAQKNPTAFYLCASSSRDRTWGANVLFFGEGSRLTVL.

As concerns this clone: The read halts 3 residues ahead of the CDR3 end, with the missing end drawn from the germline J gene. The V call is TRBV6-1, the J call TRBJ1-2, with a weak D call TRBD1 (5 bases). Germline V gives CDR1 MNHNS, CDR2 SASEGT. With 3 bases removed from V and 2 bases from J, the gap between germline ends came to 10 bases. This CDR3 region has 14 residues. CDR3 bases read: TGTGCCAGCAGTGAGGACAACACCAACTATGGC. Amino acids: CASSEDNTNYG. The complete CDR3 protein is CASSEDNTNYGYTF.

In regard to this clone: The read halts 3 residues ahead of the CDR3 end, with the missing end drawn from the germline J gene. The genes are TRBV2 and TRBJ1-1; the match to TRBD1 covers 8 bases. The ends lost 2 bases at V and 4 bases at J; junction bases unmatched: 3. This CDR3 contains 14 residues. Germline lookup yields CDR1 SNHLY and CDR2 FYNNEI. CDR3: CASSEQGAGTEAFF. The CDR3 bases that were read are TGTGCCAGCAGTGAACAGGGGGCGGGCACTGAA.

A word on this clone: The sequenced fragment ends 3 residues before the CDR3 boundary, so the rest is inferred from the germline J gene. The J gene is TRBJ2-2, the V gene TRBV9; 9 bases match TRBD2. The length of the CDR3 is 16 residues. The germline CDR1 and CDR2 sequences are SGDLS and YYNGEE. J was trimmed by 5 bases and V by 5 bases; bases with no gene match: 10. CDR3 in amino acids: CASSPLAGLTTGELFF. The DNA read from the CDR3 is TGTGCCAGCAGTCCCCTAGCGGGACTAACTACCGGGGAG.

With respect to this clone: The read stops 3 residues short of the end of the CDR3; the missing end is completed from the germline J gene. This chain links TRBV5-7 with TRBJ1-5, with a tentative D call TRBD1 (5 bases). TRBV5-7 is known as an ORF, though its function is uncertain. This CDR3 has 14 residues. V lost 0 bases and J 4 bases, leaving 8 bases between the germline ends. The CDR3 region is CASSLGEGNQPQHF. Partial CDR3 DNA: TGTGCCAGCAGCTTGGGGGAGGGGAATCAGCCC.

Comment on this clone: The CDR3 end is not reached by the read, which stops 3 residues before it; the germline J gene fills it in. The gene calls are TRBV20-1 and TRBJ2-2, with a tentative D call TRBD1 (5 bases). There are 13 residues in the CDR3. CDR1 is DFQATT, CDR2 SNEGSKA, per germline (reference sequence). CDR3 sequence: CSASQGANEKLFF. CDR3 DNA, as far as it was read: TGCAGTGCTAGTCAGGGCGCTAATGAAAAG.

As regards this clone: The read ends 3 residues early relative to the CDR3; the germline J gene fills the gap. The J gene is TRBJ1-4, the V gene TRBV20-1; tentative D call: TRBD1 (5 bases). Trimming cost V 6 bases and J 5 bases, with 7 bases left between them. CDR1 and CDR2 (germline): DFQATT, SNEGSKA (reference sequence). The CDR3 has 11 amino acids. The covered CDR3 bases are TGCAGTGCCGGACAAAATGAAAAA. Translating it yields CSAGQNEK. The whole CDR3 is CSAGQNEKLFF.

Note on this clone: The read gets to within 3 residues of the CDR3 end, and the germline J gene fills in the rest. V gene TRBV7-2 combines with J gene TRBJ2-7, with TRBD2 as a possible D gene (6 bases). V was cut by 3 bases and J by 3 bases, with 15 bases left in between. The CDR3 covers 15 residues. From germline, CDR1 is SGHTA and CDR2 FQGNSA. CDR3 region: CASSFGPGGDYEQYF. The DNA read from the CDR3 is TGTGCCAGCAGCTTCGGGCCCGGGGGAGACTACGAG.

About this clone itself: The read ends 3 residues early relative to the CDR3; the germline J gene fills the gap. The V call is TRBV4-2, the J call TRBJ2-3; the match to TRBD2 covers 14 bases. Trimming removed 4 bases from V and 3 bases from J; junction bases left unmatched: 12. Germline V gene lookup returns CDR1 LGHNA and CDR2 YNFKEQ. CDR3 length equals 19 residues. The CDR3 DNA, read in part, is TGTGCCAGCAGCCCGGGACTAGCGGGGGCGAAGCCTGGAACAGATACG. Translated, it gives CASSPGLAGAKPGTDT. The entire CDR3 is CASSPGLAGAKPGTDTQYF.

As for this clone: The sequence runs out 3 residues before the end of the CDR3; the remainder is reconstructed from the germline J gene. The rearrangement links TRBV10-3 to TRBJ1-6; 7 nucleotides agree with TRBD1. The CDR3 runs to 15 residues. The J segment lost 10 bases and the V segment lost 2 bases, leaving 8 bases of the junction unmatched. Germline lookup yields CDR1 ENHRY and CDR2 SYGVKD. The covered CDR3 bases are TGTGCCATCAGTGAGGTAGACAGGGAACGCTCACCC. Its protein product is CAISEVDRERSP. The CDR3 in full is CAISEVDRERSPLHF.

With respect to this clone: The CDR3 goes on 3 residues after the read ends, and that part is filled in from the germline J gene. V usage is TRBV19 and J usage is TRBJ1-2; D is uncertain. Germline assignment: CDR1 LNHDA and CDR2 SQIVND (reference sequence). This CDR3 spans 11 amino acids. The sequenced part of the CDR3 DNA is TGTGCCTCCAATGTAGGGTCTCGC. Residues: CASNVGSR. The CDR3, in full, reads CASNVGSRYTF.

Details on this clone: The DNA ends 3 residues before the CDR3 does, and the rest of the CDR3 is filled in from the germline J gene. This chain joins TRBV7-2 and TRBJ1-5, with D possibly matching TRBD1 (6 bases). CDR1 is SGHTA and CDR2 is FQGNSA in the germline V gene. Trimming cost V 4 bases and J 4 bases, with 14 bases left between them. This CDR3 has 15 residues. The sequenced part of the CDR3 DNA is TGTGCCAGCAGCTGGGACGGACAGATTAATCAGCCC. Translation gives CASSWDGQINQP. The full CDR3 sequence reads CASSWDGQINQPQHF.

On this clone: The read falls 3 residues short of the CDR3 end, and the missing part is taken from the germline J gene. The chain combines TRBV7-9 with TRBJ1-1; D is uncertain. Trimming pared 5 bases from V and 5 bases from J, leaving 12 bases between. This CDR3 contains 13 residues. Germline lookup yields CDR1 SEHNR and CDR2 FQNEAQ (reference sequence). CDR3 sequence reads: CASSPLSPTEAFF. CDR3 DNA (partial): TGTGCCAGCAGCCCTTTATCCCCTACTGAA.

Of note for this clone: The read falls 3 residues short of the CDR3 end, and the missing part is taken from the germline J gene. The chain has TRBV7-3 and TRBJ1-5; possible D gene TRBD1, 5 bases. CDR1 is SGHTA and CDR2 is FQGTGA in the germline V gene. V lost 0 bases to trimming and J lost 2 bases, with 5 bases between them. This CDR3 has 14 amino acids. The sequenced part of the CDR3 DNA is TGTGCCAGCAGCTTAACAGGGGGCAATCAGCCC. It translates to CASSLTGGNQP. The whole CDR3 sequence reads CASSLTGGNQPQHF. Complete variable domain (other parts from reference TRBV7-3 and TRBJ1-5): GAGVSQTPSNKVTEKGKYVELRCDPISGHTALYWYRQSLGQGPEFLIYFQGTGAADDSGLPNDRFFAVRPEGSVSTLKIQRTERGDSAVYLCASSLTGGNQPQHFGDGTRLSIL.

With respect to this clone: Read sequence stops 3 residues before the CDR3 end, and the germline J gene provides the missing end. The V and J genes are TRBV20-1 and TRBJ2-5; TRBD1 might be the D (6 bases). Per the germline V gene, CDR1 is DFQATT and CDR2 is SNEGSKA (reference sequence). CDR3 length equals 14 residues. Trimming shortened V by 5 bases and J by 2 bases, and 15 bases separated the two germline ends. CDR3 in amino acids: CSAPTWTEQETQYF. CDR3 bases read: TGCAGTGCTCCCACCTGGACAGAGCAAGAGACC.

A remark on this clone: The CDR3 end falls 3 residues outside the read, so it is completed with the germline J gene. The genes are TRBV28 and TRBJ2-2, with D tentatively TRBD1 (5 bases). Germline CDR1 MDHEN, CDR2 SYDVKM. The length of the CDR3 is 13 residues. Incomplete CDR3 DNA: TGTGCCAGCATAAGGAGTGGGGCCAACGTG. As protein: CASIRSGANV. The entire CDR3 protein is CASIRSGANVLFF.

The CDR3: CASSPLAGGQADTQYF. The part of the CDR3 DNA that was read is TGCGCCAGCAGCCCCTTAGCGGGGGGGCAGGCAGATACG. The chain joins TRBV5-1 to TRBJ2-3; 11 bases line up with TRBD2. The read finishes 3 residues shy of the CDR3 end, and the germline J gene is used to complete it. The V gene end was trimmed by 4 bases and the J gene end by 4 bases; junction bases not matched to a gene: 8. CDR3 size: 16 residues. Germline V gene data show CDR1 as SGHRS and CDR2 as YFSETQ.

The covered CDR3 bases are TGTGCCAGCAGTGATCCAGGGTCCGCCTATGGT. Protein sequence: CASSDPGSAYG. The full CDR3 is CASSDPGSAYGQYF. The chain is built from TRBV6-1 and TRBJ2-4, with D possibly matching TRBD1 (5 bases). The read is 3 residues too short to cover the CDR3 end, so that end is filled in from the germline J gene. The CDR3 is made up of 14 amino acids. From germline, CDR1 is MNHNS and CDR2 SASEGT.

The CDR3 loop reads CASSHPQRDADTQYF. CDR3 DNA, as far as it was read: TGTGCCAGCAGCCATCCACAGAGAGACGCAGATACG. This chain uses TRBV7-3 with TRBJ2-3, with D unclear. The read terminates 3 residues ahead of where the CDR3 ends, so the germline J gene completes it. CDR1 and CDR2 (germline): SGHTA, FQGTGA. The CDR3 spans 15 residues. With 5 bases removed from V and 4 bases from J, the gap between germline ends came to 16 bases.

In the case of this clone: The read ends 3 residues before the CDR3 terminus; that terminus is restored from the germline J gene. This chain joins TRBV5-1 and TRBJ1-2; 7 bases agree with TRBD1. The length of the CDR3 is 17 residues. Losses at the gene ends were 0 bases for V and 1 base for J; bases not matched to a gene: 9. The germline CDR1 and CDR2 sequences are SGHRS and YFSETQ. CDR3 bases read: TGCGCCAGCAGCTTGGACGCCTCGACAGGGTATAACTATGGC. It codes for CASSLDASTGYNYG. The entire CDR3 reads CASSLDASTGYNYGYTF.

To note about this clone: The read terminates 3 residues before the CDR3 end, so the remaining end is supplied by the germline J gene. The V gene is TRBV7-3, the J gene TRBJ2-2; D not certain. CDR3 length equals 12 residues. Germline loops: CDR1 SGHTA, CDR2 FQGTGA. The V end was cut by 4 bases, the J end by 5 bases, with 5 bases between. This CDR3 is CASSSVTGELFF. Incomplete CDR3 DNA: TGTGCCAGCAGCTCCGTGACCGGGGAG.

Worth noting for this clone: The read gets to within 3 residues of the CDR3 end, and the germline J gene fills in the rest. The chain joins TRBV7-8 to TRBJ2-3; 7 bases are a match to TRBD2. Losses at the gene ends were 5 bases for V and 6 bases for J; bases not matched to a gene: 11. There are 15 residues in the CDR3. Germline loops: CDR1 SGHVS, CDR2 FQNEAQ. The CDR3 loop reads CASSPRNGLGDTQYF. CDR3 bases read: TGTGCCAGCAGCCCCAGAAACGGACTAGGGGATACG.

The sequenced part of the CDR3 DNA is TGTGCCAGCAGTTACTCGGACATCAATGAG. It codes for CASSYSDINE. The complete CDR3 sequence is CASSYSDINEQFF. The genes are TRBV6-2 or TRBV6-3 and TRBJ2-1, with a tentative D call TRBD1 (5 bases). The read terminates 3 residues ahead of where the CDR3 ends, so the germline J gene completes it. The CDR3 runs to 13 residues. Trimming removed 0 bases from V and 6 bases from J, with 6 bases in between. CDR1 and CDR2 (germline): MNHEY, SVGEGT.

Worth noting for this clone: The CDR3 end is not reached by the read, which stops 3 residues before it; the germline J gene fills it in. The J gene is TRBJ2-1, the V gene TRBV2; TRBD1 matches at 8 bases. The CDR3 runs 14 residues. Germline V gene data show CDR1 as SNHLY and CDR2 as FYNNEI. Germline trimming cut 6 bases from V and 7 bases from J; bases unmatched to any gene: 8. The CDR3 region is CASREGQVGNEQFF. The sequenced part of the CDR3 DNA is TGTGCCAGCAGGGAGGGACAGGTCGGGAATGAG.

Regarding this clone: The read ends 3 residues shy of where the CDR3 ends; the end is completed using the germline J gene. The identical CDR3 is also encoded by other nucleotide sequences in the sample. The rearrangement joins TRBV5-1 to TRBJ2-5; TRBD2 matches at 12 bases. The junction had 0 bases not matched to a gene; V was cut back by 4 bases and J by 2 bases. The CDR3 runs 14 residues. Germline V gene sequence: CDR1 SGHRS, CDR2 YFSETQ. The CDR3 loop is CASSLAGGQETQYF. The sequenced part of the CDR3 DNA is TGCGCCAGCAGCCTAGCGGGGGGGCAAGAGACC.

Note on this clone: One end of the junction varies from germline; a read error may be responsible. The read halts 3 residues ahead of the CDR3 end, with the missing end drawn from the germline J gene. This sample includes further DNA sequences coding for the same CDR3. V is TRBV6-1 and J is TRBJ1-3; TRBD1 is a possible D gene (6 bases). The CDR3 is made up of 16 amino acids. Germline lookup yields CDR1 MNHNS and CDR2 SASEGT. The CDR3 spells CASSGTGISSGNTIYF. The sequenced part of the CDR3 DNA is TGTGCCAGCAGTGGCACAGGGATTAGCTCTGGAAACACA.